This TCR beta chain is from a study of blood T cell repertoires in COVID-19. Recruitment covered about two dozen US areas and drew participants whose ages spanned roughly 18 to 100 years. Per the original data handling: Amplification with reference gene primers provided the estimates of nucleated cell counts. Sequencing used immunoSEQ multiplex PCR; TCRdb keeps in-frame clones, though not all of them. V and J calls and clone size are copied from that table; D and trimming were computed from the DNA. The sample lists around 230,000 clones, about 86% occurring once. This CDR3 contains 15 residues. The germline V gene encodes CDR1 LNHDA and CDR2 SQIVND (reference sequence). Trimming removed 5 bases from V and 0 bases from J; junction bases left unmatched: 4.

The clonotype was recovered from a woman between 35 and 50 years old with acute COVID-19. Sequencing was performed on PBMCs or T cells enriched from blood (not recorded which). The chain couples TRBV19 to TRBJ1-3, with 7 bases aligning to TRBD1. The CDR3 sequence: CASSGDSSSGNTIYF. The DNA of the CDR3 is TGTGCCAGTAGTGGGGACAGCAGCTCTGGAAACACCATATATTTT.